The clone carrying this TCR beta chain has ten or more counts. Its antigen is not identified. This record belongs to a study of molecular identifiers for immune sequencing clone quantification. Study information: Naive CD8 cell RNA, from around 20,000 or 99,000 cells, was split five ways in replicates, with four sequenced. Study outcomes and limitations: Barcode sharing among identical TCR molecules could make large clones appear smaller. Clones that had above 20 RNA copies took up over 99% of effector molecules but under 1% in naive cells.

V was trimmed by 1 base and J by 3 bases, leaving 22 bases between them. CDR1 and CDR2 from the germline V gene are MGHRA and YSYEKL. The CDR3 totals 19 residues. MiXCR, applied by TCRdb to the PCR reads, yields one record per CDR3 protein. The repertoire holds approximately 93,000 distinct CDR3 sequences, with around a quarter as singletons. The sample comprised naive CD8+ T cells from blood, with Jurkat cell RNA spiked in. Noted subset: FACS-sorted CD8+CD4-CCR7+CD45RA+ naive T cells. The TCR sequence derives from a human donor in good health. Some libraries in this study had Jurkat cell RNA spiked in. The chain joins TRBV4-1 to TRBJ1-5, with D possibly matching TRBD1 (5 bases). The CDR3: CASSQVSRVAGQFNQPQHF. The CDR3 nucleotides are TGCGCCAGCAGCCAAGTCTCCAGGGTGGCAGGGCAATTCAATCAGCCCCAGCATTTT.